This T cell receptor (beta chain) originates from a study of T cells in Graves' hyperthyroidism and ophthalmopathy (dated by TCRdb to about 2019). Broadly, across the study: Peripheral blood was sampled at the time of initial diagnosis, prior to any treatment. To identify TCR V-J signatures that set the groups apart, the researchers used a discovery cohort of 95 to 100 patients, made up of some 41 with Graves' ophthalmopathy and 57 with stable Graves' hyperthyroidism. Prospective prediction of ophthalmopathy was tested in an independent validation cohort of 18 to 20 hyperthyroidism patients and 17 patients who later progressed to ophthalmopathy. The 75 to 100 discovery patients were randomly divided into training and test sets at a 7:3 ratio. In addition, the study compared T-cell repertoires in thyroid tissue and in blood from roughly 6 Graves' hyperthyroidism patients. After sampling, hyperthyroidism patients received methimazole starting at 30 mg daily, and ophthalmopathy patients received high-dose intravenous methylprednisolone. TCR Vbeta CDR3 sequencing of approximately 140 peripheral blood samples (over 40 ophthalmopathy, 75 to 80 hyperthyroidism and some 17 progressor patients) is reported in the paper.

Overall study outcomes, separate from this receptor: In validation, progression to ophthalmopathy was predicted by the model with 70.59% sensitivity and around 75% specificity, a median of roughly 6 months before onset. Most expanded thyroid clonotypes (frequency above 0.001) were also detected in blood, a finding suggesting that blood repertoires may reflect thyroid immune responses. A 13 V-J signature model separated ophthalmopathy from stable hyperthyroidism, with about 90% sensitivity and approximately 81% specificity in cross-validation and 80%/75% in testing. Sample size was not statistically predetermined, and blinding of investigators to group allocation was not performed.

The TCR beta CDR3 regions were amplified from the RNA transcripts. A first-round RT-PCR of the TCR CDR3 used the HTBI primer set with the Qiagen OneStep RT-PCR kit. A second multiplex PCR round built the libraries, followed by size selection and purification. Paired-end sequencing of the libraries was performed with 100 bp reads on an Illumina HiSeq2000. Concerning the study's data processing: Raw data were processed with SOAPnuke, discarding reads with adapters, uncalled bases, mean Phred below 15, or no exact constant-primer or identifier match. COPE v1.2.5 was used to merge the high-quality paired reads, and each unique nucleotide sequence was defined as a clonotype. MiTCR v1.1 was used to align the clonotypes against IMGT TRBV, TRBD and TRBJ reference segments. The analysis was restricted to V-J combinations with a frequency above 0.0001, which together covered around 99% of the repertoires. A TCS score was defined as the ratio between F50 (clonal expansion) and ExV (chaos), using BLOSUM62-based TCRdist between CDR3 peptides within each V-J. Welch's t-statistics and random forest reduced 500 to 550 V-J features to fewer than 15, which were used in a naive Bayes classifier (R e1071). TCRdb redid the processing of the public reads, applying fastp at Q25 and MiXCR, and retained in-frame beta chains. Rows with one shared CDR3 protein collapse into an entry with the most common genes and DNA. The V and J calls shown here were made by TCRdb, not taken from the authors' results. Recorded for this sample are under 300,000 distinct CDR3 sequences; about 15% of them occurred a single time. The ten largest clones represent 13% of the sample.

The CDR3 sequence holds 13 residues, the cysteine and phenylalanine included. Kept here is only the CDR3 DNA, which spans 39 bases and is read in frame from base 1. The germline V and J ends show losses of 9 bases and 3 bases respectively, and no gene match explains 5 bases of the junction. Sequences ENHRY (CDR1) and SYGVKD (CDR2) are obtained from the germline V gene. This clonotype came up many times. The clone's antigen remains unknown. No qualities accompany the bases; no much larger clone lies one base away. Hyperthyroidism patients were newly diagnosed, with disease duration under 2 months, and aged 18 to 65 years. Exclusion was applied to patients with uncontrolled infections, other autoimmune diseases, pregnancy or lactation. Diagnoses were based on clinical symptoms, serum thyroxine and TRAb, thyroid ultrasound and orbital computed tomography. For progressor patients, blood was drawn at the first diagnosis of hyperthyroidism, before any ophthalmopathy symptoms had appeared. Ficoll-Paque density gradient centrifugation was used to isolate PBMCs from around 10 ml of fresh peripheral blood. Progressor patients were initially diagnosed with Graves' hyperthyroidism and developed ophthalmopathy during follow-up. Trizol reagent was used to extract total RNA, and RNA quality was then checked on an Agilent 2100 Bioanalyzer.

This receptor chain uses TRBV10-3 and TRBJ2-7, with 10 bases matching TRBD2. The sample consisted of blood. This clonotype was sampled from a woman in her 40s with Graves' hyperthyroidism that later progressed to Graves' ophthalmopathy. The nucleotide sequence is given as TGTGCCATTCGACTAGCGGGCCACTACGAGCAGTACTTC. Translation gives CAIRLAGHYEQYF.